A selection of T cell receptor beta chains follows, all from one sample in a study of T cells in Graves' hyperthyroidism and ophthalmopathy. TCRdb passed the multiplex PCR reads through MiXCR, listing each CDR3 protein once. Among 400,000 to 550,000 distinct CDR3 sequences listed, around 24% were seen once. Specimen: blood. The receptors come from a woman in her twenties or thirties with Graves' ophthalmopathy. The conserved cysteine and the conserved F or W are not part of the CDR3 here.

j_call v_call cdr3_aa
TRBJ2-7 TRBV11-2 ASSSRWATGYHEQY
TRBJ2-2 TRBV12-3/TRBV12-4 ASKLPGGGELF
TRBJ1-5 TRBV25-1 ASSDQGQGAHQPQH
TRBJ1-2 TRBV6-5 ASSWESSANGYT
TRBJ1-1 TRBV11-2 ASSPLTDTEAF
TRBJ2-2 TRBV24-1 ATSDPGQGSGELF
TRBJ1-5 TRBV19 ASHHGLNQPQH
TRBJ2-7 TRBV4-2 ASSLGQGNYEQY
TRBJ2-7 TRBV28 ASSLSPPARDRGEQY
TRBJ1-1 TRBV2 ASTPTGRVGETEAF
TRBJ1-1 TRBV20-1 SATNSVVDTEAF
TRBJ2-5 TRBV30 AWSVGQETQY
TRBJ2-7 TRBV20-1 SGTPGGTAHYEQY
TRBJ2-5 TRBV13 ASSPITGDTRETQY
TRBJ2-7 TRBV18 ASSRPDLAVYEQY
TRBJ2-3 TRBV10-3 ATDVGGGSDTQY
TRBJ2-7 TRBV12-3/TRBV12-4 ASNEAGQGAEQY
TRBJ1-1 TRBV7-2 ASTSTTNTEAF
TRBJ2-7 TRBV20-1 SARVPTRPYEQY
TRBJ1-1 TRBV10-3 AISDSGTNTEAF
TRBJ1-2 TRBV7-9 ASSQYVNYGYT
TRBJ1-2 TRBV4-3 ASSQGLTGAYGYT
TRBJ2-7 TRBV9 ASSRMGDSLYEQY
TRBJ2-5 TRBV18 ASSVTGTGETQY
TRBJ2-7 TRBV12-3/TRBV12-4 ASTSGNTVGEQY
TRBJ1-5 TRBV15 ATSRDRGLGQPQH
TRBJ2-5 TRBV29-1 SAGMGFQETQY